A single sample is the source of the 24 T cell receptor beta chains below, sequenced in a study of blood T cell repertoires in COVID-19. Repertoires were generated with immunoSEQ multiplex PCR, while TCRdb's copy carries only in-frame clones and drops some. Of 150,000 to 200,000 clones listed, roughly 91% are singletons. The material sequenced was peripheral blood. Every receptor here comes from a woman in her forties or fifties with acute or convalescent COVID-19.

This clone appeared once. The chain couples TRBV21-1 to TRBJ1-5. TRBV21-1 is termed a pseudogene. The length of the CDR3 is 14 residues. The CDR3 is CASSKVGRNQPQHF. In DNA form, the CDR3 reads TGTGCCAGCAGCAAAGTCGGTCGGAATCAGCCCCAGCATTTT.

This chain links TRBV7-9 with TRBJ2-7; 8 bases match TRBD2. CDR1 is SEHNR, CDR2 FQNEAQ, per germline (reference sequence). The CDR3 extends over 16 amino acids. Trimming removed 4 bases from V and 3 bases from J; junction bases left unmatched: 11. In DNA form, the CDR3 reads TGTGCCAGCAGCTCCCTGGGCGGGGGGACTTACTACGAGCAGTACTTC. Translation gives CASSSLGGGTYYEQYF.

This chain connects TRBV19 to TRBJ1-2, with D possibly TRBD1 on 5 matching bases. Germline CDR1 reads LNHDA; CDR2 reads SQIVND (reference sequence). V was pared by 3 bases and J by 6 bases, with 8 bases between. There are 12 residues in the CDR3. This CDR3 is CASSISGDGYTF. CDR3 nucleotide sequence: TGTGCCAGTAGTATTTCGGGGGATGGCTACACCTTC.

The genes are TRBV28 and TRBJ2-7; 7 nucleotides agree with TRBD1. Losses at the gene ends were 3 bases for V and 2 bases for J; bases not matched to a gene: 1. The CDR3 length is 13 residues. The V gene's germline CDR1 is MDHEN and CDR2 SYDVKM. This CDR3 reads CASSLQGAYEQYF. The CDR3 DNA reads TGTGCCAGCAGTTTGCAGGGGGCCTACGAGCAGTACTTC.

The chain employs TRBV6-5 and TRBJ1-2; TRBD1 matches 8 bases. The CDR3 is 15 amino acids. V shed 10 bases and J 4 bases; nucleotides not matched to a gene: 14. The germline CDR1 and CDR2 sequences are MNHEY and SVGAGI. CDR3 residues: CATTFSGTGSYGYTF. The CDR3 DNA follows: TGTGCCACCACCTTCTCCGGGACAGGATCCTATGGCTACACCTTC.

V gene TRBV7-3 combines with J gene TRBJ2-1; D is uncertain. Germline lookup yields CDR1 SGHTA and CDR2 FQGTGA. The CDR3 consists of 13 residues. Trimming cost V 4 bases and J 4 bases, with 8 bases left between them. DNA of the CDR3: TGTGCCAGCAGCTCCCCAGGATACAATGAGCAGTTCTTC. Encoded protein: CASSSPGYNEQFF.

V is TRBV5-1 and J is TRBJ2-1, with 11 bases fitting TRBD2. Germline V gene data show CDR1 as SGHRS and CDR2 as YFSETQ. The CDR3 contains 15 residues. Trimming removed 3 bases from V and 4 bases from J; junction bases left unmatched: 3. CDR3 DNA: TGCGCCAGCAGCTCGGGACTAGCGGAATACAATGAGCAGTTCTTC. The encoded protein is CASSSGLAEYNEQFF.

This chain joins TRBV28 and TRBJ1-3; D gene ambiguous. Germline values: CDR1 MDHEN, CDR2 SYDVKM. Trimming cost V 2 bases and J 4 bases, with 3 bases left between them. The CDR3 runs to 12 residues. The CDR3 sequence: CASSLPGNTIYF. The CDR3 coding sequence is TGTGCCAGCAGTTTACCGGGAAACACCATATATTTT.

The chain recombines TRBV19 with TRBJ1-4, with 8 bases lining up with TRBD1. This CDR3 spans 17 amino acids. Germline CDR1 is LNHDA and CDR2 is SQIVND (reference sequence). The junction had 8 bases not matched to a gene; V was cut back by 4 bases and J by 1 base. The CDR3 protein is CASSTLGTGGTNEKLFF. CDR3 DNA: TGTGCCAGTAGTACCTTGGGGACAGGCGGAACTAATGAAAAACTGTTTTTT.

This sequence joins TRBV2 and TRBJ1-5; a weak D match, TRBD1 (6 bases). Trimming shortened V by 5 bases and J by 2 bases, and 13 bases separated the two germline ends. This CDR3 contains 15 residues. Per germline, CDR1 SNHLY and CDR2 FYNNEI. CDR3 residues: CASSLRDKGNQPQHF. As DNA, the CDR3 is TGTGCCAGCAGTCTAAGGGACAAGGGCAATCAGCCCCAGCATTTT.

This chain links TRBV18 with TRBJ1-5; the D is unclear. The ends were cut back, 4 bases at V and 3 bases at J, with 10 bases in the middle. Germline CDR1 is KGHSH and CDR2 is LQKENI. This CDR3 comprises 14 residues. CDR3 region: CASSLQAFNQPQHF. Here the CDR3 DNA reads TGTGCCAGCTCACTTCAGGCGTTCAATCAGCCCCAGCATTTT.

V usage is TRBV15 and J usage is TRBJ1-1, with D unclear. Germline CDR1 LNHNV, CDR2 YYDKDF (reference sequence). CDR3 length: 15 amino acids. Trimming removed 0 bases from V and 5 bases from J, with 13 bases in between. The CDR3 DNA is TGTGCCACCAGCAGAGATCTGTTCGGTCTAACTGAAGCTTTCTTT. Residues: CATSRDLFGLTEAFF.

The chain links TRBV18 to TRBJ2-7, with 10 bases that match TRBD2. The CDR3 is made up of 14 amino acids. Trimming cost V 6 bases and J 5 bases; bases outside gene matches: 7. Germline V gives CDR1 KGHSH, CDR2 LQKENI. The CDR3 DNA reads TGTGCCAGCTCCACAAGCGGGAGGGCGAACGAGCAGTACTTC. This gives the protein CASSTSGRANEQYF.

This clone appeared once. V usage is TRBV9 and J usage is TRBJ1-4; no clear D. The CDR3 is 14 residues long. Trimming took off 4 bases at V and 6 bases at J, with 13 bases between the two ends. Looked up from germline, CDR1 is SGDLS and CDR2 is YYNGEE. CDR3 nucleotide sequence: TGTGCCAGCAGCTCGGGTCAGATGGATGAAAAACTGTTTTTT. Its translation is CASSSGQMDEKLFF.

The rearrangement joins TRBV7-2 to TRBJ2-3; 10 bases fit TRBD1. The length of the CDR3 is 16 residues. Germline trimming cut 5 bases from V and 0 bases from J; bases unmatched to any gene: 5. Germline V lookup: CDR1 SGHTA, CDR2 FQGNSA. As DNA, the CDR3 is TGTGCCAGCAGCCCCGGACAGGGGGGGAGCACAGATACGCAGTATTTT. Encoded protein: CASSPGQGGSTDTQYF.

The chain combines TRBV28 with TRBJ2-1; 8 bases fit TRBD2. V dropped 7 bases and J dropped 0; count of bases not matched to a gene: 8. CDR1 is MDHEN, CDR2 SYDVKM, per germline. The CDR3 sequence is 16 residues long. CDR3 sequence reads: CASIAAGGTSYNEQFF. CDR3 DNA: TGTGCCAGCATTGCGGCGGGAGGAACCTCCTACAATGAGCAGTTCTTC.

This CDR3 reads CASSLANEQFF. The CDR3 nucleotides are TGTGCCAGCAGCTTGGCAAATGAGCAGTTCTTC. The chain employs TRBV5-4 and TRBJ2-1, with unresolved D. CDR3 length: 11 residues. The V gene lost 0 bases and the J gene lost 7 bases, with 2 bases spanning the gap. The V gene's germline CDR1 is SGHNT and CDR2 YYREEE (reference sequence).

Comment on this clone: Compared with germline, one end of the junction differs, possibly owing to a read error. The chain has TRBV3-1 (or the pseudogene TRBV3-2) and TRBJ2-7, with D possibly matching TRBD1 (6 bases). In germline, CDR1 is LGHDT, CDR2 YNNKEL (reference sequence). The CDR3 length is 12 residues. The CDR3 here is CASNQQGYEQYF. The CDR3 bases are TGTGCCAGCAACCAACAGGGATACGAGCAGTACTTC.

The J gene is TRBJ1-6, the V gene TRBV2, with a tentative D call TRBD1 (6 bases). The ends were cut back, 2 bases at V and 7 bases at J, with 6 bases in the middle. The CDR3 sequence is 13 residues long. Germline CDR1 is SNHLY and CDR2 is FYNNEI. The CDR3 coding sequence is TGTGCCAGCAGTGAAACAGGGAATTCACCCCTCCACTTT. Its translation is CASSETGNSPLHF.

The rearrangement uses TRBV19 and TRBJ2-1; 11 nucleotides line up with TRBD1. The CDR3 runs 16 residues. CDR1 is LNHDA, CDR2 SQIVND, per germline (reference sequence). V lost 3 bases to trimming and J lost 5 bases; unmatched junction nucleotides: 6. The CDR3 DNA follows: TGTGCCAGTAGTATTGGACAGGGGGCGTTGGACAATGAGCAGTTCTTC. Its protein product is CASSIGQGALDNEQFF.

The rearrangement links TRBV7-8 to TRBJ2-7; TRBD1 might be the D (5 bases). The CDR3 contains 16 residues. Germline V lookup: CDR1 SGHVS, CDR2 FQNEAQ. Trimming left V 3 bases short and J 0 bases short, with 15 bases between. CDR3: CASSLPLRASSYEQYF. CDR3 nucleotide sequence: TGTGCCAGCAGCTTGCCCCTCAGGGCCAGCTCCTACGAGCAGTACTTC. The complete variable domain, with remaining parts taken from reference TRBV7-8 and TRBJ2-7, reads GAGVSQSPRYKVAKRGQDVALRCDPISGHVSLFWYQQALGQGPEFLTYFQNEAQLDKSGLPSDRFFAERPEGSVSTLKIQRTQQEDSAVYLCASSLPLRASSYEQYFGPGTRLTVT.

The CDR3 DNA sequence: TGTGCCAGCAGCCAAATTCGGGGAGGTAGCTACAATGAGCAGTTCTTC. Its translation is CASSQIRGGSYNEQFF. The chain carries TRBV14 and TRBJ2-1; D is perhaps TRBD2 (6 bases). Germline CDR1 is SGHDN and CDR2 is FVKESK. CDR3 length: 16 residues. Trimming removed 2 bases at V and 3 bases at J, with 14 bases between.

This chain connects TRBV9 to TRBJ2-7, with D hard to call. The ends were cut back, 3 bases at V and 3 bases at J, with 10 bases in the middle. The germline V gene encodes CDR1 SGDLS and CDR2 YYNGEE. The CDR3 consists of 13 residues. DNA of the CDR3: TGTGCCAGCAGCGGCCCGCCGGGCTACGAGCAGTACTTC. Amino acids: CASSGPPGYEQYF. Complete variable domain (other parts from reference TRBV9 and TRBJ2-7): DSGVTQTPKHLITATGQRVTLRCSPRSGDLSVYWYQQSLDQGLQFLIQYYNGEERAKGNILERFSAQQFPDLHSELNLSSLELGDSALYFCASSGPPGYEQYFGPGTRLTVT.

This rearrangement joins TRBV24-1 to TRBJ2-2; 10 positions match TRBD1. Germline trimming cut 3 bases from V and 3 bases from J; bases unmatched to any gene: 3. The CDR3 sequence is 16 residues long. CDR1 and CDR2 (germline): KGHDR, SFDVKD. CDR3 protein: CATSDPTGGDTGELFF. CDR3 bases: TGTGCCACCAGTGATCCGACAGGGGGCGACACCGGGGAGCTGTTTTTT.